The present T cell receptor beta chain was sequenced within a study of cytomegalovirus exposure and HLA in healthy donors. This clone was observed a handful of times. PCR amplification relied on 60 Vbeta primers (plus 13 Jbeta primers). Measured with immunoSEQ multiplex PCR; TCRdb has only the in-frame clones, and not every one. This sample yields 120,000 or so clones, of which over 6.5% are seen a single time; around 6.1% belongs to the top ten. The CDR3 spans 14 residues. Germline CDR1 reads SGHRS; CDR2 reads YFSETQ. Trimming took 2 bases from V and 0 from J, leaving 8 bases between them. What was sequenced was PBMCs. The receptor was derived from a woman between 35 and 50 years old in good health and CMV-seropositive. V gene TRBV5-1 combines with J gene TRBJ1-1; D ambiguous. The CDR3 bases are TGCGCCAGCAGCTTAGGAGTTATGAACACTGAAGCTTTCTTT. Its translation: CASSLGVMNTEAFF.